The 10 T cell receptor beta chains below were found in one sample sequenced in a study of Ad26.COV2.S vaccination and SARS-CoV-2 variants. Produced via immunoSEQ multiplex PCR; TCRdb's table is partial and in-frame only. The data hold 300,000 to 400,000 clones, with roughly nine tenths observed a single time. Specified treatment: roughly 18 received Ad26.COV2.S at low or high dose, single or two shots; roughly five received placebo; per-sample allocation not given. Sampling happened 63 days after the first vaccine or placebo injection. The material sequenced was peripheral blood, taken in a trial of Ad26.COV2.S vaccine versus placebo. These TCRs come from a person between 18 and 59 years old who received the Ad26.COV2.S COVID-19 vaccine or a placebo.

This sequence joins TRBV13 and TRBJ2-1; D perhaps matches TRBD2 (6 bases). The CDR3 has 15 residues. Trimming left V 2 bases short and J 6 bases short, with 14 bases between. Germline assignment: CDR1 PRHDT and CDR2 FYEKMQ (reference sequence). The CDR3 spells CASSLMEGIGNEQFF. CDR3 bases: TGTGCCAGCAGCTTAATGGAGGGCATAGGCAATGAGCAGTTCTTC.

The chain links TRBV9 to TRBJ1-2; D possibly corresponds to TRBD1 (6 bases). The CDR3 contains 13 residues. V lost 4 bases, J lost 4 bases, and 11 bases lay in between. Germline V CDR1 and CDR2: SGDLS, YYNGEE. CDR3 in DNA: TGTGCCAGCAGCACTACAGGGTCCTATGGCTACACCTTC. It codes for CASSTTGSYGYTF.

This sequence joins TRBV7-9 and TRBJ1-4, with D hard to call. V lost 0 bases, J lost 3 bases, and 11 bases lay in between. Germline V gives CDR1 SEHNR, CDR2 FQNEAQ (reference sequence). This CDR3 is built from 16 residues. The CDR3 loop reads CASSLARTRANEKLFF. In DNA, the CDR3 is TGTGCCAGCAGCTTAGCCCGGACCCGGGCTAATGAAAAACTGTTTTTT. Full variable domain (rest looked up from reference TRBV7-9 and TRBJ1-4): DTGVSQNPRHKITKRGQNVTFRCDPISEHNRLYWYRQTLGQGPEFLTYFQNEAQLEKSRLLSDRFSAERPKGSFSTLEIQRTEQGDSAMYLCASSLARTRANEKLFFGSGTQLSVL.

This clone was counted only a few times. The J gene is TRBJ1-6, the V gene TRBV7-9, with D tentatively TRBD1 (5 bases). V lost 5 bases, J lost 7 bases, and 18 bases lay in between. The CDR3 covers 16 residues. Germline V lookup: CDR1 SEHNR, CDR2 FQNEAQ (reference sequence). In nucleotides, the CDR3 is TGTGCCAGCAGCCAAACTGACCAGGGTCTAAATTCACCCCTCCACTTT. Translation: CASSQTDQGLNSPLHF.

The chain recombines TRBV25-1 with TRBJ1-2, with D tentatively TRBD1 (6 bases). The CDR3 runs 13 residues. CDR1 and CDR2 from the germline V gene are MGHDK and SYGVNS. Trimming removed 3 bases from V and 5 bases from J, with 10 bases in between. CDR3 coding DNA: TGTGCCAGCAGTGAGAATGGACAGTATGGCTACACCTTC. It encodes CASSENGQYGYTF.

The chain has TRBV6-2 or TRBV6-3 and TRBJ2-5; 9 bases align to TRBD2. CDR1 and CDR2 (germline): MNHEY, SVGEGT. This CDR3 contains 15 residues. The ends lost 0 bases at V and 4 bases at J; junction bases unmatched: 3. This chain's CDR3 is CASSYSVGLAETQYF. The CDR3 DNA reads TGTGCCAGCAGTTACTCGGTGGGACTAGCAGAGACCCAGTACTTC.

For the CDR3, the DNA is TGTGCCAGCAGCTTAGTACTAGCGGGAGGTCCCACAGATACGCAGTATTTT. This codes for CASSLVLAGGPTDTQYF. The chain links TRBV7-2 to TRBJ2-3, with 12 bases lining up with TRBD2. The V gene end was trimmed by 1 base and the J gene end by 2 bases; junction bases not matched to a gene: 4. The CDR3 extends over 17 amino acids. Per germline, CDR1 SGHTA and CDR2 FQGNSA.

This clone was found a few times. The chain couples TRBV4-3 to TRBJ1-5; TRBD1 agrees at 8 bases. The CDR3 is made up of 15 amino acids. The V segment lost 0 bases and the J segment 7 bases; nucleotides outside the gene matches: 5. In germline, CDR1 is LGHNA, CDR2 YSLEER. The CDR3 nucleotides are TGCGCCAGCAGCCAAGACAGACAGGGGTTGCAGCCCCAGCATTTT. Translating it yields CASSQDRQGLQPQHF.

The chain has TRBV3-1 (or the pseudogene TRBV3-2) and TRBJ1-2; D gene unclear. Germline CDR1 and CDR2: LGHDT and YNNKEL (reference sequence). There are 13 residues in the CDR3. V was pared by 3 bases and J by 1 base, with 6 bases between. The CDR3: CASSQKGNYGYTF. For the CDR3, the DNA is TGTGCCAGCAGCCAGAAGGGTAACTATGGCTACACCTTC.

The V call is TRBV4-3, the J call TRBJ1-3; no clear D. V was cut by 0 bases and J by 0 bases, with 9 bases left in between. Germline CDR1 reads LGHNA; CDR2 reads YSLEER. The CDR3 covers 16 residues. The DNA of the CDR3 is TGCGCCAGCAGCCAAGATCAGCTCAGCTCTGGAAACACCATATATTTT. Protein sequence: CASSQDQLSSGNTIYF.